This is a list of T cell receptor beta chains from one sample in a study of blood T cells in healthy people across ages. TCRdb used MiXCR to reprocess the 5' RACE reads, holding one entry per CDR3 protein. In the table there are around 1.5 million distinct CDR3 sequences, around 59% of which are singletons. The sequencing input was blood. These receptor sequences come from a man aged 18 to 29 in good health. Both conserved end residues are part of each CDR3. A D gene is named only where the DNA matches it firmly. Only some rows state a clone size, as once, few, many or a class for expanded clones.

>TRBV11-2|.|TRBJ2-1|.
TGTGCCAGCAGCTTAGATGGGGATGGACTGAATGAGCAGTTCTTC
CASSLDGDGLNEQFF
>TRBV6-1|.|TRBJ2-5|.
TGTGCCAGCAGTGAAATGGATATCCAGTACTTC
CASSEMDIQYF
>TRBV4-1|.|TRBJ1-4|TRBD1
TGCGCCAGCAGCCCCCAGGACGCAGGGGGGACTAATGAAAAACTGTTTTTT
CASSPQDAGGTNEKLFF
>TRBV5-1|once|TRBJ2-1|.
TGCGCCAGCAGCTTGGAAAGTAACAATGAGCAGTTCTTC
CASSLESNNEQFF
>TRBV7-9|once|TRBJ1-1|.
TGTGCCAGCAGCCTCAAGGGATCCTACACTGAAGCTTTCTTT
CASSLKGSYTEAFF
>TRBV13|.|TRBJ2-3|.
TGTGCCAGCAGCTTAGGCCCCACCCTTGGCACAGATACGCAGTATTTT
CASSLGPTLGTDTQYF
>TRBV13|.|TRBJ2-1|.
TGTGCCAGCAGCTCCTCCAGGAGCTCCTACAATGAGCAGTTCTTC
CASSSSRSSYNEQFF
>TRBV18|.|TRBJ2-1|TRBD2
TGTGCCAGCTCCCCGACTAGCGGGGGGGATGAGCAGTTCTTC
CASSPTSGGDEQFF
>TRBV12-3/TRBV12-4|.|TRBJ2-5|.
TGTGCCAGCAGTCCCCCCCTTCCGGGGGAGACCCAGTACTTC
CASSPPLPGETQYF
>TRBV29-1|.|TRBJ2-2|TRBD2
TGCAGCGTTGACCCTAGCGGGGGTCGCGGGGAGCTGTTTTTT
CSVDPSGGRGELFF
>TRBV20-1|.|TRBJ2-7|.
TGCAGTGCTACTTCGACCGACTCCTACGAGCAGTACTTC
CSATSTDSYEQYF
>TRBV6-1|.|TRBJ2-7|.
TGTGCCAGCAGTGAAGGACAGGTGCCCTACGAGCAGTACTTC
CASSEGQVPYEQYF
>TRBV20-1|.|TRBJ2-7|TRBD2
TGCAGTGCTAGTCGACTAGCGGTTGCTTACGAGCAGTACTTC
CSASRLAVAYEQYF
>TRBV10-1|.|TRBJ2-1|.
TGCGCCAGCAGTGAGCCCCAGAGGGGAAATGAGCAGTTCTTC
CASSEPQRGNEQFF
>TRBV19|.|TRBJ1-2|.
TGTGCCAGTCAAGGTCTCCTGAGTCATGACTATGGCTACACCTTC
CASQGLLSHDYGYTF
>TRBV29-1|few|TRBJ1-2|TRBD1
TGCAGCGTTGAGACAGGGGAGGGAGGCTACACCTTC
CSVETGEGGYTF
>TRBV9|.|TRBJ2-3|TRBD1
TGTGCCGGCAGACCCGGGACAGGGGGGTTCACAGATACGCAGTATTTT
CAGRPGTGGFTDTQYF
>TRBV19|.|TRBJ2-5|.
TGTGCCAGTAGTATAAAGACAGGGGGACTAGAGTATCGGCTGTACTTC
CASSIKTGGLEYRLYF
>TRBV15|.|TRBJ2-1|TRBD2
TGTGCCACCAGCAGAGATATCACCAGCGGGGTCTACTACAATGAGCAGTTCTTC
CATSRDITSGVYYNEQFF
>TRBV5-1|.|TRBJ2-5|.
TGCGCCAGCAGCTTGGGCTTCGGGTTGGGGGAGACCCAGTACTTC
CASSLGFGLGETQYF
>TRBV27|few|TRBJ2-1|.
TGTGCCAGCAGTCGCGGGGCAAGCAATGAGCAGTTCTTC
CASSRGASNEQFF
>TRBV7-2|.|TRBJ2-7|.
TGTGCCAGCAGCGGATTCGGGACTGAGTACGAGCAGTACTTC
CASSGFGTEYEQYF
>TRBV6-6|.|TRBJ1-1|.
TGTGCCAGCACGATGACAGGCGCTATCACTGAAGCTTTCTTT
CASTMTGAITEAFF
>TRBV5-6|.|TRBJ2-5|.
TGTGCCAGCAGCGGATTTACAGAAGAGACCCAGTACTTC
CASSGFTEETQYF
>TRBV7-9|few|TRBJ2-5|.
TGTGCCAGCAGTTACCGGGACTTAGAAGTTGGGACCCAGTACTTC
CASSYRDLEVGTQYF
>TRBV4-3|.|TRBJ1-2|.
TGCGCCAGCAGCCAAGATCTTAACCAGGGTCTTGGCTACACCTTC
CASSQDLNQGLGYTF
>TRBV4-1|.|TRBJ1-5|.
TGCGCCAGCAGCCAAGGACTTGCGGGTCAGCCCCAGCATTTT
CASSQGLAGQPQHF
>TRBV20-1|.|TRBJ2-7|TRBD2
TGCAGTGCTAGAGATCCCACTAGCGGGGGGACCACCTACGAGCAGTACTTC
CSARDPTSGGTTYEQYF
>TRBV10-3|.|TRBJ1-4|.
TGTGCCATCAGTGGGAACAGTATTAATGAAAAACTGTTTTTT
CAISGNSINEKLFF
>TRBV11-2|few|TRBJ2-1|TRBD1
TGTGCCAGCAGCTTATGGGTCGGACAGGGACGGGGTGAGCAGTTCTTC
CASSLWVGQGRGEQFF
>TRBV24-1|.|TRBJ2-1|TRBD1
TGTGCCACCCGAGGGACAGGGCCTTACAATGAGCAGTTCTTC
CATRGTGPYNEQFF
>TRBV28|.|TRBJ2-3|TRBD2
TGTGCCAGCAGTTTCCCCGGGACTAGACCGATCACAGATACGCAGTATTTT
CASSFPGTRPITDTQYF
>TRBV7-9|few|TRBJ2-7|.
TGTGCCAGCAGCTTAGCGAAACAGGGAGGGGAGTCCTACGAGCAGTACTTC
CASSLAKQGGESYEQYF
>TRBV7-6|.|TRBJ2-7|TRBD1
TGTGCCAGCAGCTCCCCGGGACAGGGGTGGTACGAGCAGTACTTC
CASSSPGQGWYEQYF
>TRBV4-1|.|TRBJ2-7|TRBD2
TGCGCCAGCAGCCAAGATACTAGCGAGTTCTACGAGCAGTACTTC
CASSQDTSEFYEQYF
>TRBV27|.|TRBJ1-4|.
TGTGCCAGCAGGCCGAGGGGTAATGAAAAACTGTTTTTT
CASRPRGNEKLFF
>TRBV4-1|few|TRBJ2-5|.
TGCGCCAGCAGCCAAAGCCCATTAACTCGGGAGACCCAGTACTTC
CASSQSPLTRETQYF
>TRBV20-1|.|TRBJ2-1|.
TGCAGTGCTAGGGGGAAAATCAATGAGCAGTTCTTC
CSARGKINEQFF